Here is one TCR beta chain with its context. The antigen is unknown. The data were obtained in a study of T cell repertoires in aging, cancer and after chemotherapy. Study results and limitations: Rebound thymic output was suggested by rising median generation probability during chemotherapy in each cancer cohort.

The template was genomic DNA from peripheral blood, not RNA. V shed 5 bases and J shed 5 bases, with 19 bases lying between them. The CDR3 is 16 amino acids. Per germline, CDR1 SEHNR and CDR2 FQNEAQ (reference sequence). TRB rearrangements spanning V, D and J were amplified using mixed TRB-A/B primers. A single record per CDR3 protein comes from TCRdb applying MiXCR to the multiplex PCR reads. The sample holds roughly 6,400 distinct CDR3 sequences; approximately 50% are singletons and the top ten take 1.5% to 2%. Sequences were obtained from blood. The chain has TRBV7-9 and TRBJ2-1, with D tentatively TRBD1 or TRBD2 (8 bases each). This TCR came from a human donor with a solid tumor. The CDR3 region is CASSRQGTRRDNEQFF. CDR3 nucleotide sequence: TGTGCCAGCAGCCGACAGGGGACTAGAAGAGACAATGAGCAGTTCTTC. The full variable domain, completed using reference TRBV7-9 and TRBJ2-1, is DTGVSQNPRHKITKRGQNVTFRCDPISEHNRLYWYRQTLGQGPEFLTYFQNEAQLEKSRLLSDRFSAERPKGSFSTLEIQRTEQGDSAMYLCASSRQGTRRDNEQFFGPGTRLTVL.